These T cell receptor beta chains were read from a single sample in a study of T cell repertoires in cytomegalovirus infection. One entry per CDR3 protein results from TCRdb running MiXCR on the reads. Of about 160,000 distinct CDR3 sequences listed, about 20% were seen once; the top ten hold 25%. These receptors' antigens are unknown. This specimen was CD8+ T cells from cultured PBMCs, taken from culture after CMV antigen stimulation. These TCRs come from a human donor in good health (CMV status not recorded). Some clones in this sample may be carry-over from other donors' samples. Each CDR3 is given with its conserved first and last residue.

TRBV27	TRBJ2-3	CASRLLARRDTQYF
TRBV29-1	TRBJ1-3	CSVEDRQVRNTIYF
TRBV5-6	TRBJ2-7	CASSLGGGNEQYF
TRBV4-1	TRBJ2-1	CASSQDYPSYNNEQFF
TRBV7-6	TRBJ1-1	CASSSTGADPFF
TRBV20-1	TRBJ1-2	CSAKSRPGQSNYGYTF
TRBV9	TRBJ2-1	CASNVTGSSYNEQFF
TRBV11-1	TRBJ2-5	CASSCPPGGRQETQYF
TRBV28	TRBJ2-2	CASSPILGQGNTGELFF
TRBV5-1	TRBJ1-2	CASRGEHYGYTF
TRBV4-1	TRBJ2-1	CASSQAGGNEQFF
TRBV20-1	TRBJ1-5	CSARLLGTAGRQPQHF
TRBV7-8	TRBJ1-1	CASSRYTGVAEAFF
TRBV7-2	TRBJ1-2	CASSSGAKVVLYGYTF
TRBV11-2	TRBJ2-7	CASSLARFSYEQYF
TRBV7-9	TRBJ1-4	CASSSLNEKLFF
TRBV7-9	TRBJ1-2	CASSSRDRGLYNYGYTF
TRBV7-2	TRBJ1-2	CASSLARTGVFNYGYTF
TRBV7-9	TRBJ2-1	CASSLSSGQFF
TRBV19	TRBJ1-5	CASSSGASSNQPQHF
TRBV27	TRBJ2-3	CASSSKRGSSTDTQYF
TRBV6-6	TRBJ1-4	CASSHRRTGVEKLFF
TRBV4-3	TRBJ1-2	CASSYDSGSFYGYTF
TRBV7-2	TRBJ2-5	CASSLRDFQETQYF
TRBV6-6	TRBJ2-7	CASSPDRGNEQYF
TRBV4-1	TRBJ1-4	CASSQIYREGEKLFF